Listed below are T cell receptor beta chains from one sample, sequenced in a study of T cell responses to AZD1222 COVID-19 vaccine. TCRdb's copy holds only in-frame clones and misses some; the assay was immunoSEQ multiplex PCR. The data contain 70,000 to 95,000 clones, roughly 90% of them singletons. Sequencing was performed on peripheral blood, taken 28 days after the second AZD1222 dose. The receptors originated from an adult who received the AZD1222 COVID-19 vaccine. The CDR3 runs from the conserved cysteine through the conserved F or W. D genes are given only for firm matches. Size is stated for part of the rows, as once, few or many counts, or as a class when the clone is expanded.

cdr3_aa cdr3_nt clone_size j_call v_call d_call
CASSPGGSYEQYF TGTGCCAGCAGCCCAGGGGGCTCCTACGAGCAGTACTTC - TRBJ2-7 TRBV7-3 TRBD1
CASTRQGANEQYF TGTGCCAGCACCCGACAGGGGGCGAACGAGCAGTACTTC - TRBJ2-7 TRBV3-1/TRBV3-2 TRBD1
CASISVVNTGELFF TGTGCCAGCATCTCTGTGGTAAACACCGGGGAGCTGTTTTTT once TRBJ2-2 TRBV6-5 -
CASSLVQGHEQFF TGCGCCAGCAGCTTGGTACAGGGCCATGAGCAGTTCTTC - TRBJ2-1 TRBV5-1 -
CASSWTGQGAYGYTF TGTGCCAGCAGTTGGACGGGACAGGGGGCCTATGGCTACACCTTC - TRBJ1-2 TRBV6-2/TRBV6-3 TRBD1
CASKVTGLLGGYTF TGTGCCAGCAAGGTGACGGGCCTCCTCGGCGGCTACACCTTC - TRBJ1-2 TRBV6-5 -
CASSEVGTGRQPQHF TGTGCCAGCAGTGAAGTAGGGACAGGTCGTCAGCCCCAGCATTTT - TRBJ1-5 TRBV6-1 TRBD1
CASSQDWVNTEAFF TGTGCCAGCAGCCAAGATTGGGTGAACACTGAAGCTTTCTTT - TRBJ1-1 TRBV3-1/TRBV3-2 -
CASSQTRDRGGNQPQHF TGCGCCAGCAGCCAAACTCGGGACAGGGGAGGCAATCAGCCCCAGCATTTT once TRBJ1-5 TRBV4-1 TRBD1
CASSFNGQGVNEQFF TGCGCCAGCAGCTTCAATGGACAGGGGGTGAATGAGCAGTTCTTC - TRBJ2-1 TRBV5-1 TRBD1
CASSLLGLGNYGYTF TGTGCCAGCAGCTTGCTAGGGTTGGGTAACTATGGCTACACCTTC - TRBJ1-2 TRBV5-5 -
CSVAEQLNTEAFF TGCAGCGTTGCGGAACAGCTGAACACTGAAGCTTTCTTT - TRBJ1-1 TRBV29-1 -
CASSLDRRRGNYGYTF TGTGCCAGCAGCTTGGACAGGAGGAGGGGTAACTATGGCTACACCTTC - TRBJ1-2 TRBV5-5 -
CSVATGGASYGYTF TGCAGCGTGGCCACAGGGGGCGCGTCCTATGGCTACACCTTC - TRBJ1-2 TRBV29-1 TRBD1
CASSLETDNQPQHF TGTGCCAGCAGCTTAGAGACGGATAATCAGCCCCAGCATTTT - TRBJ1-5 TRBV7-9 -
CASSPRLAGFPLEQYF TGTGCCAGCTCACCACGGCTAGCGGGTTTCCCCCTCGAGCAGTACTTC once TRBJ2-7 TRBV18 TRBD2
CANSGTPGGEQFF TGTGCCAATTCCGGGACTCCCGGCGGTGAGCAGTTCTTC - TRBJ2-1 TRBV12-3/TRBV12-4 -
CASSHPGTGLRSNEKLFF TGCGCCAGCAGCCACCCCGGGACAGGGTTGAGGTCTAATGAAAAACTGTTTTTT - TRBJ1-4 TRBV4-1 TRBD1
CASSHTILTGEAFF TGCGCCAGCAGCCATACCATACTAACGGGGGAAGCTTTCTTT - TRBJ1-1 TRBV4-3 -
CASSLGQGAVEQFF TGTGCCAGCAGCTTAGGACAGGGGGCTGTGGAGCAGTTCTTC - TRBJ2-1 TRBV9 TRBD1
CATSSSPDTQYF TGTGCCACCTCCTCTTCCCCTGATACGCAGTATTTT - TRBJ2-3 TRBV19 -
CATLDWEEGGYTF TGTGCCACGCTCGACTGGGAGGAGGGTGGCTACACCTTC few TRBJ1-2 TRBV28 -
CASSPGGATDTQYF TGTGCCAGCAGCCCTGGGGGGGCTACAGATACGCAGTATTTT - TRBJ2-3 TRBV28 -
CATSDLGWTEAFF TGTGCCACCAGTGATCTGGGTTGGACTGAAGCTTTCTTT - TRBJ1-1 TRBV24-1 -
CATSRGQGGSPLHF TGTGCCACCAGCAGAGGACAGGGAGGCTCACCCCTCCACTTT - TRBJ1-6 TRBV15 TRBD1
CASSPRYGGEAFF TGTGCCAGCAGCCCCCGGTACGGGGGTGAAGCTTTCTTT - TRBJ1-1 TRBV5-5 -
CASSEAIGYEQYF TGTGCCAGCAGTGAAGCCATAGGTTACGAGCAGTACTTC - TRBJ2-7 TRBV2 -
CASSHIPGRLTVNTEAFF TGTGCCAGCAGTCATATACCGGGACGGTTAACGGTGAACACTGAAGCTTTCTTT - TRBJ1-1 TRBV14 -
CASSYGGTDGTQRRYEQYF TGTGCCAGCAGTTATGGGGGGACTGACGGTACCCAACGGCGCTACGAGCAGTACTTC - TRBJ2-7 TRBV6-2/TRBV6-3 -
CASSPAGPNNSPLHF TGTGCCAGCTCACCCGCCGGACCTAATAATTCACCCCTCCACTTT - TRBJ1-6 TRBV18 -
CASSQARDSRIGKLFF TGCGCCAGCAGCCAAGCCCGGGACAGCCGCATCGGAAAACTGTTTTTT - TRBJ1-4 TRBV4-1 TRBD1
CASSSDPNTEAFF TGTGCCAGCAGCTCAGATCCGAACACTGAAGCTTTCTTT - TRBJ1-1 TRBV7-9 -
CACGDRERFPMNTEAFF TGTGCCTGCGGGGACAGGGAAAGGTTCCCAATGAACACTGAAGCTTTCTTT - TRBJ1-1 TRBV30 TRBD1
CASTPRRRTRGYTF TGTGCCAGCACCCCCAGGCGGAGGACTCGGGGCTACACCTTC - TRBJ1-2 TRBV13 -
CASSHGGAESHSSYEQYF TGTGCCAGCTCACACGGGGGGGCAGAGTCCCATTCTTCTTACGAGCAGTACTTC - TRBJ2-7 TRBV18 TRBD2
CAISESNQEQPQHF TGTGCCATCAGTGAGTCGAATCAGGAACAGCCCCAGCATTTT once TRBJ1-5 TRBV10-3 -
CASSRDGRESPLHF TGTGCCAGCAGTAGAGATGGACGGGAATCACCCCTCCACTTT - TRBJ1-6 TRBV6-5 -
CASSLVGVSNQPQHF TGTGCCAGCAGCTTGGTGGGGGTTAGCAATCAGCCCCAGCATTTT - TRBJ1-5 TRBV5-5 -
CASSLAGQYYEQYF TGTGCCAGCAGCTTAGCTGGACAGTACTACGAGCAGTACTTC - TRBJ2-7 TRBV7-9 -
CATSRELRQINTEAFF TGTGCCACCAGCAGAGAATTGAGACAAATAAACACTGAAGCTTTCTTT - TRBJ1-1 TRBV15 -
CASSSWGAGGEQFF TGCGCCAGCAGCTCTTGGGGAGCGGGGGGAGAGCAGTTCTTC - TRBJ2-1 TRBV5-1 TRBD2
CASSDPLAGVTDTQYF TGCGCCAGCAGCGACCCCCTAGCGGGGGTCACAGATACGCAGTATTTT - TRBJ2-3 TRBV5-1 TRBD2